This T cell receptor (beta chain) originates from a study of tumor and adjacent non-tumor tissue in lung cancer. As for the study in general: Samples averaged around 4 million productive TCRbeta reads each.

A modified ARM-PCR protocol with three rounds of nested PCR amplified TCRbeta. MiXCR, applied by TCRdb to the multiplex PCR reads, yields one record per CDR3 protein. The sample shows roughly 69,000 distinct CDR3 sequences, under 80% of them seen only once. This sample's RNA came from whole unsorted tissue. The normal lung tissue was taken more than 3 cm from the tumor edge. The length of the CDR3 is 13 residues. V gave up 4 bases and J gave up 0 bases, with 7 bases separating them. Germline lookup yields CDR1 ENHRY and CDR2 SYGVKD. Sequences were obtained from distant non-tumor lung tissue. This clonotype originated in a man aged 55 to 70 with non-small cell lung cancer. This chain connects TRBV10-3 to TRBJ2-7; no definite D call. For the CDR3, the DNA is TGTGCCATCAGTGTTACCTACTCCTACGAGCAGTACTTC. Its translation is CAISVTYSYEQYF.